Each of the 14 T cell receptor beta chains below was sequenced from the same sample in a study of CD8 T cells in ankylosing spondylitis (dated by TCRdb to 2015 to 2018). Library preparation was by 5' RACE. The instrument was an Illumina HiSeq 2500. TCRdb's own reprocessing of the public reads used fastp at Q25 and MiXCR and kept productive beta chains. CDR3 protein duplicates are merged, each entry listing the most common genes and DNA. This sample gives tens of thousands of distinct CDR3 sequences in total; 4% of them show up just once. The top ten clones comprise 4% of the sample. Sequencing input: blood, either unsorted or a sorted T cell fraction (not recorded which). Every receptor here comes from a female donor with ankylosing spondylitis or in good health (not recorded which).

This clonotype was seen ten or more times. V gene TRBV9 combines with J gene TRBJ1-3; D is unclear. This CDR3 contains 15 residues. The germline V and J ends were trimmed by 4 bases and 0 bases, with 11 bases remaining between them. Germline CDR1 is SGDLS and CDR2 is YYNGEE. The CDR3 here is CASSPISGSGNTIYF. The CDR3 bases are TGTGCCAGCAGCCCCATCAGCGGCTCTGGAAACACCATATATTTT.

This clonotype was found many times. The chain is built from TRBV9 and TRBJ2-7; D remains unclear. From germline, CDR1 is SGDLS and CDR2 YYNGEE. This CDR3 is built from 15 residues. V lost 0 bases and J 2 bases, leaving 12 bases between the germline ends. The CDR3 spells CASSVAPQSPYEQYF. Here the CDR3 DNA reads TGTGCCAGCAGCGTAGCGCCCCAGTCGCCCTACGAGCAGTACTTC.

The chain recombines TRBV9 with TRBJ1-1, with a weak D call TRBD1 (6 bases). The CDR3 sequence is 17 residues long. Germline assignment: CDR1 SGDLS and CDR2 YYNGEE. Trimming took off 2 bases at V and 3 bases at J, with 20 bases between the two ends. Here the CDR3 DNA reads TGTGCCAGCAGCGTGCCGGAGGCAGGGGCTTTTGACACTGAAGCTTTCTTT. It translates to CASSVPEAGAFDTEAFF.

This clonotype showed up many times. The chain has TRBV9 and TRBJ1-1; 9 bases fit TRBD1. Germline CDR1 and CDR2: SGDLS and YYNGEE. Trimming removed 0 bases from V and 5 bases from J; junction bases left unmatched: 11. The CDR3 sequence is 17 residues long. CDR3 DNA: TGTGCCAGCAGCGTAGTAACAGGGGACAGGGTAGGTACTGAAGCTTTCTTT. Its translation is CASSVVTGDRVGTEAFF.

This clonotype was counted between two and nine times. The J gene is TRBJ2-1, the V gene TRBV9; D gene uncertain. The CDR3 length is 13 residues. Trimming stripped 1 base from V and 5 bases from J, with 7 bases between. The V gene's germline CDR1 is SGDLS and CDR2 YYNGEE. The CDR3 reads CASSVHVDNEQFF. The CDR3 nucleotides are TGTGCCAGCAGCGTACACGTCGACAATGAGCAGTTCTTC.

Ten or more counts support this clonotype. The CDR3 sequence is CASSVHTGHLNSPLHF. DNA of the CDR3: TGTGCCAGCAGCGTTCATACGGGACATCTAAATTCACCCCTCCACTTT. The chain is built from TRBV9 and TRBJ1-6, with a weak D call TRBD1 (6 bases). The CDR3 contains 16 residues. Trimming removed 2 bases at V and 7 bases at J, with 16 bases between. From germline, CDR1 is SGDLS and CDR2 YYNGEE.

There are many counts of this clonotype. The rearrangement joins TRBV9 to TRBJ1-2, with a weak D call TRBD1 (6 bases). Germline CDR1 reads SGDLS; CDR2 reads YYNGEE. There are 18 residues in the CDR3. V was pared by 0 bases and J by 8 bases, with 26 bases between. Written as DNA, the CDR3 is TGTGCCAGCAGCGTAGTACGGTACCGGGACACCGATATGGGGGGCTACACCTTC. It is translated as CASSVVRYRDTDMGGYTF.

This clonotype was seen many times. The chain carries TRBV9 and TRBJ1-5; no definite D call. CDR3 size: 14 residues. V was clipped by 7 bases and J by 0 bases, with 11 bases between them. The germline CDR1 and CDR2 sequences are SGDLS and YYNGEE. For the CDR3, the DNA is TGTGCCAGCGGAGGAAAGGTTAGCAATCAGCCCCAGCATTTT. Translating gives CASGGKVSNQPQHF.

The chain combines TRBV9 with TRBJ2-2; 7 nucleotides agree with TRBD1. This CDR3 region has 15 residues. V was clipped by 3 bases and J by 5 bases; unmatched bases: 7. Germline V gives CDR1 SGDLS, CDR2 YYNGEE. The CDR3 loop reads CASSAAGGWTGELFF. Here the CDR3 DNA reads TGTGCCAGCAGCGCCGCAGGGGGATGGACCGGGGAGCTGTTTTTT.

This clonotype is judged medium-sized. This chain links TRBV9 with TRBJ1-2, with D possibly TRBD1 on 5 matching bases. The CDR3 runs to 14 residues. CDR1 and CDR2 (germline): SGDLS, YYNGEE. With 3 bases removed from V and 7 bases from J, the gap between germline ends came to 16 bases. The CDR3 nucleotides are TGTGCCAGCAGCGCACCGAGGGGACTCGGTGGCTACACCTTC. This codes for CASSAPRGLGGYTF.

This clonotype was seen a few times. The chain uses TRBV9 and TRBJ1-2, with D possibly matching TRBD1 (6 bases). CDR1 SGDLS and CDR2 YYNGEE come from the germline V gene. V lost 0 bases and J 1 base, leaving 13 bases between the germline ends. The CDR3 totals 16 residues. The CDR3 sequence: CASSVDIQGNNYGYTF. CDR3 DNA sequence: TGTGCCAGCAGCGTAGATATACAGGGAAATAACTATGGCTACACCTTC.

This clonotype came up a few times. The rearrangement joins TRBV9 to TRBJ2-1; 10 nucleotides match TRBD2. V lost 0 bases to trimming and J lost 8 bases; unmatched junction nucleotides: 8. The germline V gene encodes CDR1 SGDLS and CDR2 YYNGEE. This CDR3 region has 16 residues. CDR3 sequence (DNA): TGTGCCAGCAGCGTAGCCCTAGCGGGGGAGCGGGATGAGCAGTTCTTC. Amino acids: CASSVALAGERDEQFF.

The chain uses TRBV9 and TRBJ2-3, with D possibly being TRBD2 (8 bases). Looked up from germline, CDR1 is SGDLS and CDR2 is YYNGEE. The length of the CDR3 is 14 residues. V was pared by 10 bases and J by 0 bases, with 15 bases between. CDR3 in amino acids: CACSGTASTDTQYF. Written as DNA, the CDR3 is TGTGCCTGTAGCGGGACAGCTAGCACAGATACGCAGTATTTT.

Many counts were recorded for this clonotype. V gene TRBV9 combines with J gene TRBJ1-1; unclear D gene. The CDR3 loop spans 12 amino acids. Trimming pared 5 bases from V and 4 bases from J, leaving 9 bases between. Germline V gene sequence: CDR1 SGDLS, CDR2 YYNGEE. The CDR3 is CASSATGTEAFF. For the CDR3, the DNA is TGTGCCAGCAGTGCGACGGGCACTGAAGCTTTCTTT.